The T cell receptor (beta chain) under discussion was sequenced for a study of CD8 T cells in Susac syndrome. Study-wide background: Active disease was present in about 6 of the sequenced Susac syndrome patients, and remission in fewer than ten.

The V gene end was trimmed by 1 base and the J gene end by 10 bases; junction bases not matched to a gene: 6. The CDR3 is 15 amino acids. Germline V gene sequence: CDR1 MGHDK, CDR2 SYGVNS. RNA, at about 0.45 to 1 ug, was reverse transcribed with random hexamers. In TCRdb, the immunoSEQ multiplex PCR reads were re-called with MiXCR into one record per CDR3 protein. The sample lists about 94,000 distinct CDR3 sequences, roughly 94% occurring once. The TCR comes from a human donor with Susac syndrome. Sequenced sample: CD4+ T cells from PBMCs. The V gene is TRBV25-1, the J gene TRBJ1-6; 8 positions agree with TRBD1. The CDR3 reads CASSESRQGRSPLHF. The CDR3 DNA is TGTGCCAGCAGTGAATCCAGACAGGGGCGATCACCCCTCCACTTT.